Listed here are 25 T cell receptor beta chains from one sample, sequenced in a study of blood T cells in healthy people across ages. Using a J-beta primer mix together with a sample-barcoded 5' primer, a second PCR was run for about 7 to 12 cycles. TCRdb analysed the 5' RACE reads with MiXCR anew, one entry per CDR3 protein. The sample contains fewer than 1.5 million distinct CDR3 sequences, roughly 45% of which appear only once. The source material was blood. These receptors were obtained from a woman aged 18-35 years in good health.

This chain uses TRBV20-1 with TRBJ2-5; D possibly corresponds to TRBD1 (5 bases). The DNA end is more similar to TRBJ2-7, so the J call may be wrong. This CDR3 is built from 13 residues. Looked up from germline, CDR1 is DFQATT and CDR2 is SNEGSKA (reference sequence). Here the CDR3 DNA reads TGCAGTGCAACAGGAACACGCTCCTACGAGCAGTACTTC. Amino acids: CSATGTRSYEQYF.

This clonotype was seen at least ten times. The rearrangement joins TRBV7-8 to TRBJ2-7, with 7 bases lining up with TRBD2. Germline CDR1 and CDR2: SGHVS and FQNEAQ. CDR3 length: 13 amino acids. V was pared by 8 bases and J by 0 bases, with 4 bases of the junction left unmatched. The CDR3 DNA sequence: TGTGCCAGCTCCGGGGGGACCTCCTACGAGCAGTACTTC. It codes for CASSGGTSYEQYF.

The J gene is TRBJ2-1, the V gene TRBV7-2, with TRBD2 matching over 9 bases. The J call may be faulty, since TRBJ2-7 better matches the DNA end. The CDR3 totals 15 residues. CDR1 and CDR2 (germline): SGHTA, FQGNSA. CDR3 coding DNA: TGTGCCAGCAGCCTCCTGGCGGGAGGGCCTGCTGAGCAGTACTTC. Protein product: CASSLLAGGPAEQYF.

The CDR3 DNA follows: TGTGCCAGCAGAATTAGCGGGGGGCCGTACAATGAGCAGTACTTC. Its translation is CASRISGGPYNEQYF. V is TRBV27 and J is TRBJ2-7, with 10 bases aligning to TRBD2. Germline V CDR1 and CDR2: MNHEY, SMNVEV (reference sequence). CDR3 length equals 15 residues. Trimming cost V 6 bases and J 7 bases; bases outside gene matches: 12.

V is TRBV6-1 and J is TRBJ2-5; 10 bases align to TRBD1. J lost 4 bases, V lost 6 bases, and 5 bases had no gene match. Germline CDR1 is MNHNS and CDR2 is SASEGT. The CDR3 totals 14 residues. The CDR3 DNA follows: TGTGCCAGCAGAGGACAGGGGGAGAGAGAGACCCAGTACTTC. Its protein product is CASRGQGERETQYF.

This chain links TRBV20-1 with TRBJ2-1; 16 nucleotides match TRBD2. Germline V gives CDR1 DFQATT, CDR2 SNEGSKA (reference sequence). Trimming cost V 6 bases and J 8 bases; bases outside gene matches: 7. The CDR3 spans 15 residues. The CDR3 DNA reads as TGCAGTGCGGGACTAGCGGGAGGGTTTTACGATGAGCAGTTCTTC. Amino acids: CSAGLAGGFYDEQFF.

The chain uses TRBV21-1 and TRBJ2-4; the table's D call TRBD1 went unverified against the DNA. TRBV21-1 is designated a pseudogene. CDR3 size: 16 residues. CDR3: CASSPPDRGAKNIQYF. CDR3 nucleotide sequence: TGTGCCAGCAGCCCACCGGACAGGGGGGCCAAAAACATTCAGTACTTC.

This chain joins TRBV4-2 and TRBJ2-7, with D possibly being TRBD1 or TRBD2 (5 bases each). The J call may not be correct, given that the DNA end is closer to TRBJ2-5. The CDR3 runs 13 residues. Per germline, CDR1 LGHNA and CDR2 YNFKEQ. CDR3 region: CASSPGDRETQYF. DNA for the CDR3: TGTGCCAGCAGCCCCGGGGACCGAGAGACCCAGTACTTC.

The J gene is TRBJ2-1, the V gene TRBV7-2, with 8 bases fitting TRBD2. CDR1 and CDR2 (germline): SGHTA, FQGNSA. The CDR3 runs 19 residues. With 1 base clipped from V and 0 bases from J, the junction kept 11 bases outside the gene matches. CDR3 sequence reads: CASSLVREGPTSSYNEQFF. CDR3 nucleotides: TGTGCCAGCAGCTTAGTCCGGGAGGGCCCTACGAGCTCCTACAATGAGCAGTTCTTC.

This clonotype has only a few counts. The rearrangement uses TRBV28 and TRBJ2-5, with D hard to call. V lost 5 bases, J lost 5 bases, and 12 bases lay in between. The CDR3 sequence is 13 residues long. Germline V gene lookup returns CDR1 MDHEN and CDR2 SYDVKM. DNA of the CDR3: TGTGCCAGCAGTCAACAGATTACGGAGACCCAGTACTTC. Translation gives CASSQQITETQYF.

The chain uses TRBV27 and TRBJ2-1; TRBD2 matches at 7 bases. This CDR3 region has 17 residues. Germline V gives CDR1 MNHEY, CDR2 SMNVEV (reference sequence). The V gene end was trimmed by 4 bases and the J gene end by 2 bases; junction bases not matched to a gene: 11. The CDR3 bases are TGTGCCAGCAGTTCCGCGTGGCGGGAGTGGCCCTACAATGAGCAGTTCTTC. This encodes CASSSAWREWPYNEQFF.

This clonotype was picked up a small number of times. The CDR3 sequence: CASSPWTGMNTEAFF. The CDR3 DNA sequence: TGTGCCAGCTCACCCTGGACAGGAATGAACACTGAAGCTTTCTTT. V usage is TRBV18 and J usage is TRBJ1-1; 7 positions match TRBD1. J was trimmed by 0 bases and V by 3 bases; bases with no gene match: 4. The CDR3 is made up of 15 amino acids. Germline V gene sequence: CDR1 KGHSH, CDR2 LQKENI.

The rearrangement uses TRBV28 and TRBJ1-3; tentatively, D is TRBD1 (6 bases). The V gene lost 6 bases and the J gene lost 2 bases, with 17 bases spanning the gap. Germline V gene sequence: CDR1 MDHEN, CDR2 SYDVKM. CDR3 length: 16 amino acids. The CDR3 protein is CASRPLQGWPGNTIYF. The CDR3 nucleotides read TGTGCCAGCAGACCTCTCCAGGGGTGGCCTGGAAACACCATATATTTT. Looking up the rest from reference TRBV28 and TRBJ1-3 gives the full variable domain: DVKVTQSSRYLVKRTGEKVFLECVQDMDHENMFWYRQDPGLGLRLIYFSYDVKMKEKGDIPEGYSVSREKKERFSLILESASTNQTSMYLCASRPLQGWPGNTIYFGEGSWLTVV.

This chain joins TRBV5-6 and TRBJ2-5; D gene ambiguous. The J call is uncertain, as TRBJ2-7 better fits the DNA end. The length of the CDR3 is 14 residues. The V gene's germline CDR1 is SGHDT and CDR2 YYEEEE. CDR3 DNA: TGTGCCAGCAGCTTGGCGAGTCTAGTCGGCGAGCAGTACTTC. Translation gives CASSLASLVGEQYF.

The rearrangement uses TRBV19 and TRBJ2-7; 10 bases are shared with TRBD1. CDR1 is LNHDA, CDR2 SQIVND, per germline (reference sequence). After removal of 4 bases from V and 7 bases from J, the junction contained 7 bases not matched to a gene. The CDR3 contains 14 residues. CDR3 residues: CASSRDRGLGEQYF. In DNA, the CDR3 is TGTGCCAGTAGTAGGGACAGGGGTTTGGGTGAGCAGTACTTC.

The chain couples TRBV20-1 to TRBJ1-1; D may be TRBD1 (5 bases). Trimming stripped 6 bases from V and 1 base from J, with 12 bases between. From germline, CDR1 is DFQATT and CDR2 SNEGSKA (reference sequence). The CDR3 contains 13 residues. CDR3 DNA: TGCAGTGCCGTACGACAGTCGAACACTGAAGCTTTCTTT. It encodes CSAVRQSNTEAFF.

The chain combines TRBV5-1 with TRBJ2-5, with 8 positions matching TRBD1. Per the germline V gene, CDR1 is SGHRS and CDR2 is YFSETQ. The trim removed 4 bases at V and 11 bases at J, leaving 13 bases unmatched. This CDR3 has 14 amino acids. The CDR3 DNA is TGCGCCAGCAGCACGGGGACAGGCGTCAATGAGCAGTACTTC. Translating gives CASSTGTGVNEQYF.

V is TRBV12-3 or TRBV12-4 and J is TRBJ2-1, with 7 nucleotides matching TRBD1. V lost 3 bases and J lost 9; bases outside the gene matches: 8. This CDR3 comprises 14 residues. The CDR3 reads CASSFVTGASEQFF. As DNA, the CDR3 is TGTGCCAGCAGTTTCGTAACAGGGGCTAGTGAGCAGTTCTTC.

The chain employs TRBV6-6 and TRBJ2-1, with 7 bases identical to TRBD1. CDR3 length: 13 amino acids. V shed 5 bases, J shed 6 bases, and the junction held 4 bases outside the gene matches. The germline gives CDR1 MNHNY, CDR2 SVGAGI (reference sequence). CDR3 nucleotide sequence: TGTGCCAGCAGTCTAGACAGGGCCAATGAGCAGTTCTTC. Translated, it gives CASSLDRANEQFF.

This clonotype was observed a few times. This sequence joins TRBV4-2 and TRBJ1-5; D remains ambiguous. The V end was cut by 2 bases, the J end by 0 bases, with 8 bases between. The CDR3 totals 15 residues. Germline assignment: CDR1 LGHNA and CDR2 YNFKEQ. CDR3 amino acids: CASSQTRLSNQPQHF. The CDR3 bases are TGTGCCAGCAGCCAAACCAGACTTAGCAATCAGCCCCAGCATTTT.

This clonotype occurred a few times. CDR3 nucleotides: TGTGCCAGCAGTCGGGGACTAGCGGGGCACAATGAGCAGTTCTTC. Protein product: CASSRGLAGHNEQFF. The rearrangement joins TRBV6-5 to TRBJ2-1; 13 bases fit TRBD2. In germline, CDR1 is MNHEY, CDR2 SVGAGI. This CDR3 is 15 amino acids long. V was pared by 5 bases and J by 5 bases, with 3 bases of the junction left unmatched.

This chain uses TRBV20-1 with TRBJ2-5; 10 bases are shared with TRBD1. The CDR3 consists of 13 residues. V lost 6 bases, J lost 4 bases, and 5 bases stayed unmatched. Germline lookup yields CDR1 DFQATT and CDR2 SNEGSKA (reference sequence). The CDR3: CSAQRTGGETQYF. The CDR3 DNA reads TGCAGTGCCCAAAGGACAGGGGGAGAGACCCAGTACTTC.

The rearrangement uses TRBV20-1 and TRBJ1-1; weak D call: TRBD1 (6 bases). Germline V CDR1 and CDR2: DFQATT, SNEGSKA (reference sequence). Trimming removed 6 bases at V and 2 bases at J, with 19 bases between. The CDR3 contains 15 residues. The CDR3 DNA reads TGCAGTGCCCGGTCGGGGGCGGTAATAAACACTGAAGCTTTCTTT. Amino acid sequence: CSARSGAVINTEAFF.

A few counts support this clonotype. The chain recombines TRBV6-4 with TRBJ1-2, with unresolved D. CDR1 MRHNA and CDR2 SNTAGT come from the germline V gene. Between the trimmed V and J ends, which lost 6 bases and 2 bases, there was a span of 13 bases. The CDR3 is 14 amino acids. Here the CDR3 reads CASSPRPGNYGYTF. The CDR3 DNA is TGTGCCAGCAGCCCGAGGCCCGGGAACTATGGCTACACCTTC.

The gene calls are TRBV25-1 and TRBJ2-1, with 7 bases aligning to TRBD2. This CDR3 comprises 14 residues. Per the germline V gene, CDR1 is MGHDK and CDR2 is SYGVNS. J gave up 4 bases and V 4 bases, and 4 bases lay outside the gene matches. CDR3 bases: TGTGCCAGCAGTGGAAGCGGGGTATACAATGAGCAGTTCTTC. Protein product: CASSGSGVYNEQFF.